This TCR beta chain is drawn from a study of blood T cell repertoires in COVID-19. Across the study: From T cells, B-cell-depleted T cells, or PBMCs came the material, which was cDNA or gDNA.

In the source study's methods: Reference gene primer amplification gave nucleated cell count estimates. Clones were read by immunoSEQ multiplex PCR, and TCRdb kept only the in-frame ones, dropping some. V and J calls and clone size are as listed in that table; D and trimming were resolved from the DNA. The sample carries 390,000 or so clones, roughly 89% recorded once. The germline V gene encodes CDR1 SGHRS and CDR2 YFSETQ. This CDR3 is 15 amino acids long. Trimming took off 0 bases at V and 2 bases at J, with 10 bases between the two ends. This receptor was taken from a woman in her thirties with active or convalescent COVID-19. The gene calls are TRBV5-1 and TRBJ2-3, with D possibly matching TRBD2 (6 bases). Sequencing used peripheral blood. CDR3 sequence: CASSLEGGLTDTQYF. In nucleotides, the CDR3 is TGCGCCAGCAGCTTGGAAGGAGGGCTCACAGATACGCAGTATTTT. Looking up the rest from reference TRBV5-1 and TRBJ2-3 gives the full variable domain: KAGVTQTPRYLIKTRGQQVTLSCSPISGHRSVSWYQQTPGQGLQFLFEYFSETQRNKGNFPGRFSGRQFSNSRSEMNVSTLELGDSALYLCASSLEGGLTDTQYFGPGTRLTVL.